The 2 T cell receptor beta chains below come from one sample, sequenced in a study of blood T cell repertoires in COVID-19. The assay was immunoSEQ multiplex PCR, and TCRdb's table has in-frame clones only and misses some. Altogether approximately 100,000 clones are present, about 84% being singletons, with the ten largest covering 13% to 15%. Sequenced input: peripheral blood. The receptors originated from a woman in her seventies with acute or convalescent COVID-19.

This chain links TRBV18 with TRBJ1-5; TRBD1 matches 8 bases. V was clipped by 3 bases and J by 7 bases; unmatched bases: 8. The CDR3 totals 15 residues. In germline, CDR1 is KGHSH, CDR2 LQKENI. The CDR3 DNA follows: TGTGCCAGCTCACCTACCGACAGGGGAGACCAGCCCCAGCATTTT. Its protein is CASSPTDRGDQPQHF.

This clone was seen more than once but under ten times. The rearrangement uses TRBV7-8 and TRBJ2-2; TRBD2 agrees at 7 bases. The CDR3 length is 16 residues. The germline V gene encodes CDR1 SGHVS and CDR2 FQNEAQ. Germline trimming cut 5 bases from V and 7 bases from J; bases unmatched to any gene: 13. The CDR3 protein is CASSPPGTTTSGELFF. The DNA for the CDR3 is TGTGCCAGCAGCCCCCCCGGGACTACCACTAGCGGGGAGCTGTTTTTT.